The clone carrying this T cell receptor beta chain was seen a few times. The data originate from a study of control samples from healthy donors and cancer patients. Repertoires were generated with immunoSEQ multiplex PCR, while TCRdb's copy carries only in-frame clones and drops some. The data show tens of thousands of clones, roughly 83% seen once. The germline CDR1 and CDR2 sequences are LNHNV and YYDKDF (reference sequence). The CDR3 totals 14 residues. Trimming took off 0 bases at V and 6 bases at J, with 8 bases between the two ends. This chain links TRBV15 with TRBJ1-4; D possibly corresponds to TRBD1 (5 bases). Material for sequencing was blood. This TCR derives from a man in his sixties in good health. Written as DNA, the CDR3 is TGTGCCACCAGCAGAGATTTGGGGGATGAAAAACTGTTTTTT. This gives the protein CATSRDLGDEKLFF.